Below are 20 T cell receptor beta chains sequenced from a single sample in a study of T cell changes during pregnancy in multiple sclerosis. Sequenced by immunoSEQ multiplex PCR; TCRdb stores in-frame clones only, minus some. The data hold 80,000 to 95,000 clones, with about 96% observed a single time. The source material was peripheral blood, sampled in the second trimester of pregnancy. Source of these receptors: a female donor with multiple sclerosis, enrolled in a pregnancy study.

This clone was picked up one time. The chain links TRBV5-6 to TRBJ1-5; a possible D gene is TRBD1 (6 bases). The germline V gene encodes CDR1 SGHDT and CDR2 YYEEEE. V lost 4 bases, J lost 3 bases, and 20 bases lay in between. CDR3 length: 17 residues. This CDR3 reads CASSHRDKSSNNQPQHF. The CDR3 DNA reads TGTGCCAGCAGCCACCGGGACAAGTCGTCCAACAATCAGCCCCAGCATTTT.

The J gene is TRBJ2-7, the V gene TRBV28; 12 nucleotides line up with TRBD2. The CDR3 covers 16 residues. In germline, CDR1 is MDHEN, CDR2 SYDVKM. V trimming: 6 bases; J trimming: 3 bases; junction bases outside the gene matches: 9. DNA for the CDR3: TGTGCCAGCAGCCCCGGACTAGCGGGAAACGTCTACGAGCAGTACTTC. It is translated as CASSPGLAGNVYEQYF. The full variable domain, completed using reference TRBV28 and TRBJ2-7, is DVKVTQSSRYLVKRTGEKVFLECVQDMDHENMFWYRQDPGLGLRLIYFSYDVKMKEKGDIPEGYSVSREKKERFSLILESASTNQTSMYLCASSPGLAGNVYEQYFGPGTRLTVT.

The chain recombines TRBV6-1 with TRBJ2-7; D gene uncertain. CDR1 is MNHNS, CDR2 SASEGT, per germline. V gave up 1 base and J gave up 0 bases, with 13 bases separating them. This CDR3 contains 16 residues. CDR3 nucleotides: TGTGCCAGCAGTGAAGGTAGGAGAGACCCCTCCTACGAGCAGTACTTC. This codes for CASSEGRRDPSYEQYF.

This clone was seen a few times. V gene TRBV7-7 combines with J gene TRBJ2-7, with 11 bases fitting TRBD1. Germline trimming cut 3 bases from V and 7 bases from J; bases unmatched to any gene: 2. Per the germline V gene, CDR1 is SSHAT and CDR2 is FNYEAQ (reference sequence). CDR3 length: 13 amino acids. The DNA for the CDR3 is TGTGCCAGCAGCTTCGGGACAGGGGGGGAGCAGTACTTC. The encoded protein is CASSFGTGGEQYF.

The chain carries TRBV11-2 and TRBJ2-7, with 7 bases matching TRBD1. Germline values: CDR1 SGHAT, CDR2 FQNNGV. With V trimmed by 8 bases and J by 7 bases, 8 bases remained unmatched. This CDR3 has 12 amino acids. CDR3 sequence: CASLDRAGEQYF. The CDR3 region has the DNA TGTGCCAGCCTCGACAGGGCCGGGGAGCAGTACTTC.

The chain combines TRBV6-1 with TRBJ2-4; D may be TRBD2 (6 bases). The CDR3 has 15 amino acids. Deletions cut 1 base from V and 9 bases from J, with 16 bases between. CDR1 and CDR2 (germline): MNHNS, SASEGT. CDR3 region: CASSEEGGGAPIQYF. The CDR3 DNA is TGTGCCAGCAGTGAAGAGGGAGGAGGGGCCCCCATTCAGTACTTC.

The CDR3 DNA sequence: TGTGCCAGCAGCTACGGACTAGCGGGAGGCTACGAGCAGTACTTC. The encoded protein is CASSYGLAGGYEQYF. The genes are TRBV5-5 and TRBJ2-7, with 14 bases fitting TRBD2. J was trimmed by 3 bases and V by 3 bases; bases with no gene match: 2. This CDR3 is 15 amino acids long. From germline, CDR1 is SGHKS and CDR2 YYEKEE (reference sequence).

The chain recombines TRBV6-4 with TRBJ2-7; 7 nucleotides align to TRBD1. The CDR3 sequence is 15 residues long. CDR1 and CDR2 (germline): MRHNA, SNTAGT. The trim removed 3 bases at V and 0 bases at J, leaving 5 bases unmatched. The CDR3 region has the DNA TGTGCCAGCAGTGATCGGGACAGAAGCTCCTACGAGCAGTACTTC. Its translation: CASSDRDRSSYEQYF.

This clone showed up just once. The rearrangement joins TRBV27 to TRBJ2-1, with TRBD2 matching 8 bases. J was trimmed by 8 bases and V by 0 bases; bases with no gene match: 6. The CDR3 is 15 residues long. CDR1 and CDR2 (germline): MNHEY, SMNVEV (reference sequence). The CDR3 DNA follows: TGTGCCAGCAGTTTATCCGCCCGGGGGGGCGATGAGCAGTTCTTC. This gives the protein CASSLSARGGDEQFF.

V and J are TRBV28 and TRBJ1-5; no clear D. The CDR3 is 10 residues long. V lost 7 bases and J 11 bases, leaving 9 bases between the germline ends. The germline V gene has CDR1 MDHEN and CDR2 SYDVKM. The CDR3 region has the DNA TGTGCCAGCAATGGCCTGGCCCAGCATTTT. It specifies CASNGLAQHF.

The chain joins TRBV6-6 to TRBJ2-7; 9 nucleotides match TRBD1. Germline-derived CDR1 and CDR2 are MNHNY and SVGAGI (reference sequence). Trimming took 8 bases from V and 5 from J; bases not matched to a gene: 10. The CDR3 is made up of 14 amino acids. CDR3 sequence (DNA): TGTGCCAGCGTACCGGACAGGGGCGGCCACGAGCAGTACTTC. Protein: CASVPDRGGHEQYF.

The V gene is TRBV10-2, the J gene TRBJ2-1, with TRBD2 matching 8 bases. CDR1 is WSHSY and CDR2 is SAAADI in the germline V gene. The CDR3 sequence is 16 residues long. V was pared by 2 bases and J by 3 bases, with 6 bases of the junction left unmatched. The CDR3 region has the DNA TGCGCCAGCAGTGAGCCTCCACTAGCGGACTACAATGAGCAGTTCTTC. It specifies CASSEPPLADYNEQFF.

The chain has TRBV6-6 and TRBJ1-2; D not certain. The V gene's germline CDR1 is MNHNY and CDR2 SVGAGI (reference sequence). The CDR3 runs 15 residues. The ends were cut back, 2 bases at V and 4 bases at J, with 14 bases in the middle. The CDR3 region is CASSYPQQDTYGYTF. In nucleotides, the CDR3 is TGTGCCAGCAGTTACCCACAGCAGGATACCTATGGCTACACCTTC.

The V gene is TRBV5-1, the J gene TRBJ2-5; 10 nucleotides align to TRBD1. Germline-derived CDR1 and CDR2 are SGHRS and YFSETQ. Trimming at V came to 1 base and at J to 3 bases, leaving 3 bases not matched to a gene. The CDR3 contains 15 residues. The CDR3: CASSLQGTGEETQYF. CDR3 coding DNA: TGCGCCAGCAGCTTGCAGGGGACAGGGGAAGAGACCCAGTACTTC.

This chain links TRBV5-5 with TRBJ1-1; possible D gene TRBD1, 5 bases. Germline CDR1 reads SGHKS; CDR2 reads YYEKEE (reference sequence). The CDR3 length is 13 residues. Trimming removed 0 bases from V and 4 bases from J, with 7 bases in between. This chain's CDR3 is CASSLGGGTEAFF. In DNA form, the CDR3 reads TGTGCCAGCAGCTTGGGGGGGGGCACTGAAGCTTTCTTT. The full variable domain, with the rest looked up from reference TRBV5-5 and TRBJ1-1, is DAGVTQSPTHLIKTRGQQVTLRCSPISGHKSVSWYQQVLGQGPQFIFQYYEKEERGRGNFPDRFSARQFPNYSSELNVNALLLGDSALYLCASSLGGGTEAFFGQGTRLTVV.

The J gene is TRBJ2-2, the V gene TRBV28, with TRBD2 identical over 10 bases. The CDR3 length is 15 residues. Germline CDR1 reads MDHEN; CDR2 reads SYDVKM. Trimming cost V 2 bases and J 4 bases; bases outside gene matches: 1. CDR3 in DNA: TGTGCCAGCAGTTTAAGGACTAGCGGCACCGGGGAGCTGTTTTTT. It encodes CASSLRTSGTGELFF. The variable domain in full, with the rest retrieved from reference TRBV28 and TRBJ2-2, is DVKVTQSSRYLVKRTGEKVFLECVQDMDHENMFWYRQDPGLGLRLIYFSYDVKMKEKGDIPEGYSVSREKKERFSLILESASTNQTSMYLCASSLRTSGTGELFFGEGSRLTVL.

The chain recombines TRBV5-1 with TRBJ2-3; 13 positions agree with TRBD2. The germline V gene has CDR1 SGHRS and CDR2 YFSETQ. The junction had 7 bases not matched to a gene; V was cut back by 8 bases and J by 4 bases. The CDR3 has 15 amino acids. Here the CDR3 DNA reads TGCGCCAGTCTACTAGCGGGAGGGCCCTCAGATACGCAGTATTTT. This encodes CASLLAGGPSDTQYF. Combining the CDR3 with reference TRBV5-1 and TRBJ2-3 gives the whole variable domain KAGVTQTPRYLIKTRGQQVTLSCSPISGHRSVSWYQQTPGQGLQFLFEYFSETQRNKGNFPGRFSGRQFSNSRSEMNVSTLELGDSALYLCASLLAGGPSDTQYFGPGTRLTVL.

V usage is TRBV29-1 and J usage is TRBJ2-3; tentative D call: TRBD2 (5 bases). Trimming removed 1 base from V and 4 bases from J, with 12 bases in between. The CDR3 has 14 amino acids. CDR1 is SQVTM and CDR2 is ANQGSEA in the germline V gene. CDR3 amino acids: CSVEVSILADTQYF. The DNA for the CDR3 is TGCAGCGTTGAAGTTAGTATACTAGCAGATACGCAGTATTTT.

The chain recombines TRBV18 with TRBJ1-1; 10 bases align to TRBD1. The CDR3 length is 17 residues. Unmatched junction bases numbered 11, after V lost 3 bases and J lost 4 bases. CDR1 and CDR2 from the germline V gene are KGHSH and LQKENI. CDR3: CASSPDRGQWRGTEAFF. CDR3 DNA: TGTGCCAGCTCACCTGACAGGGGGCAATGGAGGGGCACTGAAGCTTTCTTT.

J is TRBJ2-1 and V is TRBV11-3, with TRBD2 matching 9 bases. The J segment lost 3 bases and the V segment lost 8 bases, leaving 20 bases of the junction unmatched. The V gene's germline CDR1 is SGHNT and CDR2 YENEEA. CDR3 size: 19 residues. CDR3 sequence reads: CASSNTFPLTAGGYNEQFF. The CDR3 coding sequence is TGTGCCAGCTCCAATACCTTCCCCCTAACAGCGGGAGGCTACAATGAGCAGTTCTTC. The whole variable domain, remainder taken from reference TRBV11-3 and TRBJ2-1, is EAGVVQSPRYKIIEKKQPVAFWCNPISGHNTLYWYLQNLGQGPELLIRYENEEAVDDSQLPKDRFSAERLKGVDSTLKIQPAELGDSAVYLCASSNTFPLTAGGYNEQFFGPGTRLTVL.